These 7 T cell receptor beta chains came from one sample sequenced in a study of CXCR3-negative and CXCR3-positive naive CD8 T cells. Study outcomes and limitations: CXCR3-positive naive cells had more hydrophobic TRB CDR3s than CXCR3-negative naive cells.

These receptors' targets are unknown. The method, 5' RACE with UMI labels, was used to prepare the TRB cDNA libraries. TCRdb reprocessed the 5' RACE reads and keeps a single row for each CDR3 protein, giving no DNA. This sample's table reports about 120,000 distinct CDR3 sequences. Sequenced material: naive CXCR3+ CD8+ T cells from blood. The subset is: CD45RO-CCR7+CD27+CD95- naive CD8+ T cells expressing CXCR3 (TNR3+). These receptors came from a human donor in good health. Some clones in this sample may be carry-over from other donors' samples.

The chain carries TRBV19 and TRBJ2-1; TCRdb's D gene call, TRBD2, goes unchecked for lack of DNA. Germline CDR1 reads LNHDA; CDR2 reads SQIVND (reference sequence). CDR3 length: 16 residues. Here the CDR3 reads CASSIASGRSYNEQFF.

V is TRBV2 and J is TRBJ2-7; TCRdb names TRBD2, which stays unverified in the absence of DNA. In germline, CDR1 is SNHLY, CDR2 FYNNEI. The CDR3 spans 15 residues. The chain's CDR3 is CASTPPPGLRHEQYF. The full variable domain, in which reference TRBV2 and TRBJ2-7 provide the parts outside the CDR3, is EPEVTQTPSHQVTQMGQEVILRCVPISNHLYFYWYRQILGQKVEFLVSFYNNEISEKSEIFDDQFSVERPDGSNFTLKIRSTKLEDSAMYFCASTPPPGLRHEQYFGPGTRLTVT.

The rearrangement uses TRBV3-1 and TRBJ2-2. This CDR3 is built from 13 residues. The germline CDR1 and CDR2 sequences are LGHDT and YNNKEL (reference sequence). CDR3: CASQDGNTGELFF.

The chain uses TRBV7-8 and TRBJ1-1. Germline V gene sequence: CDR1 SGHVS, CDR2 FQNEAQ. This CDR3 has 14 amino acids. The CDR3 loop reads CASSLVLASAEAFF.

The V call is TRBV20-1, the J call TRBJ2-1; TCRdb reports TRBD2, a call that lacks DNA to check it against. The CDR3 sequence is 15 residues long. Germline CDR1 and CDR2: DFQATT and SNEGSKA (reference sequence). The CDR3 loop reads CSALKTSGAYNEQFF.

This CDR3 reads CASSLDRTTYEQYF. The rearrangement joins TRBV7-2 to TRBJ2-7; as DNA is missing, the TRBD1 call by TCRdb cannot be tested. Germline V gene lookup returns CDR1 SGHTA and CDR2 FQGNSA. The CDR3 is made up of 14 amino acids.

The CDR3: CASSYGGAGNEQFF. The rearrangement uses TRBV27 and TRBJ2-1; TCRdb indicates TRBD1, and absent DNA this call remains unverified. There are 14 residues in the CDR3. Germline-derived CDR1 and CDR2 are MNHEY and SMNVEV (reference sequence).